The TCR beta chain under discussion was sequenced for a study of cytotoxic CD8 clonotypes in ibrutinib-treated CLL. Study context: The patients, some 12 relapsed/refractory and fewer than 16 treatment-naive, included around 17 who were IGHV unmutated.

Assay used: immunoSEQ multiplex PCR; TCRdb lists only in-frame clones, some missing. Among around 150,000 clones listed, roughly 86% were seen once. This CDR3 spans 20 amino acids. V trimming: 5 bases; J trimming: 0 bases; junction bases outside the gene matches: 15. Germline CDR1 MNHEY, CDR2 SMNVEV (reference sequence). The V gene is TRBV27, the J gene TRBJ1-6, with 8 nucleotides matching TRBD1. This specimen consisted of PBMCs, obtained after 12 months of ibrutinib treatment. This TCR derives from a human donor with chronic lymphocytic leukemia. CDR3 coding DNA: TGTGCCAGCAGTCTTCAGGTGGACAGGGCAACCACCTCCTATAATTCACCCCTCCACTTT. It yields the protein CASSLQVDRATTSYNSPLHF.